This T cell receptor (beta chain) appears in the sequencing data of a study of T cell responses to AZD1222 COVID-19 vaccine. Study conclusions and caveats: Just a handful of AZD1222 recipients were seropositive at baseline. Donors in the cohort were predominantly white British and more often female, and clonal diversity was possibly underestimated.

Some clones are missing from TCRdb's copy, which holds only in-frame ones; the method was immunoSEQ multiplex PCR. The sample contains 130,000 to 150,000 clones, just over 90% of which appear only once. Germline V lookup: CDR1 SEHNR, CDR2 FQNEAQ (reference sequence). There are 13 residues in the CDR3. Trimming removed 5 bases from V and 4 bases from J, with 12 bases in between. In regard to this clone: Its specificity is unknown.

This chain links TRBV7-9 with TRBJ2-7; either TRBD1 or TRBD2 may fit D (6 bases each). The receptor was derived from an adult in good health. Here the sequenced sample was peripheral blood, taken on day 0 of MenACWY control vaccination. The CDR3 here is CASSETGTYEQYF. CDR3 bases: TGTGCCAGCAGCGAAACAGGGACTTACGAGCAGTACTTC.